This paragraph reports one TCR beta chain. Its antigen is not identified. Primers: 60 Vbeta forward and 13 Jbeta reverse. Repertoires were generated with immunoSEQ multiplex PCR, while TCRdb's copy carries only in-frame clones and drops some. The sample has 90,000 to 110,000 clones, over 80% seen once. The record originates from a study of cytomegalovirus exposure and HLA in healthy donors. Study-wide results and limits: Accurate HLA-A and HLA-B prediction from TCR beta sequences was reported for most subjects. A later analysis found most CMV-associated TCR beta chains apparently HLA-restricted.

V was clipped by 2 bases and J by 0 bases; unmatched bases: 3. The CDR3 extends over 15 amino acids. Germline CDR1 is SGHRS and CDR2 is YFSETQ. The gene calls are TRBV5-1 and TRBJ2-5; 8 nucleotides align to TRBD2. The receptor comes from a young man in good health and CMV-seropositive. The sample was PBMCs. CDR3 loop: CASSFRGGYQETQYF. The CDR3 region has the DNA TGCGCCAGCAGCTTCCGGGGGGGGTACCAAGAGACCCAGTACTTC.